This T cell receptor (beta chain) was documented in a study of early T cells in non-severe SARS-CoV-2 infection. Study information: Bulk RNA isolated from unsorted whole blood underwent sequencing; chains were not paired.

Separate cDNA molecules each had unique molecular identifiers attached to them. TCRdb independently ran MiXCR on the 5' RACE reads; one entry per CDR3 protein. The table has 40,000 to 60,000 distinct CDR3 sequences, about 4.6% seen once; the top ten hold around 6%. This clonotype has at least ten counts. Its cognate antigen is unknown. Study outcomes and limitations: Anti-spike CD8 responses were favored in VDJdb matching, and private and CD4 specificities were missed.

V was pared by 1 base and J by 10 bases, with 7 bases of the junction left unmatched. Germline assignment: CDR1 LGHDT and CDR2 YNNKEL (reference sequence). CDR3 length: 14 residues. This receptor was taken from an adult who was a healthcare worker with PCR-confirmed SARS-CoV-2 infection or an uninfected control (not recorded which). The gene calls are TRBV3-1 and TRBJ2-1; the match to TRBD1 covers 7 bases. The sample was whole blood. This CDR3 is CASSQGIRDREQFF. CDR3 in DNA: TGTGCCAGCAGCCAAGGCATTCGGGACAGAGAGCAGTTCTTC.